Listed below are T cell receptor beta chains from one sample, sequenced in a study of blood T cell repertoires in COVID-19. The protocol was immunoSEQ multiplex PCR, while the TCRdb copy is restricted to in-frame clones and leaves out a portion. The table records around 190,000 clones, 84% of them present only once. Sequenced: peripheral blood. These receptor sequences come from a human donor in a cohort sampled during active COVID-19. Each CDR3 is given with its conserved first and last residue. The D gene is left open where the match is weak. For some rows the clone size is stated as once, few or many, or as a class when expanded; others skip it.

d_gene	v_gene	j_gene	abundance	CDR3aa	CDR3nt
TRBD1	TRBV5-1	TRBJ2-5	NA	CASSQFSGTAQETQYF	TGCGCCAGCAGCCAGTTCTCCGGGACAGCGCAAGAGACCCAGTACTTC
NA	TRBV7-5	TRBJ2-2	NA	CVRSSKDRRDTGELFF	TGTGTCAGAAGCTCGAAGGACAGGAGGGACACCGGGGAGCTGTTTTTT
NA	TRBV27	TRBJ2-3	NA	CASSLLAQSTDTQYF	TGTGCCAGCAGTTTACTAGCGCAAAGCACAGATACGCAGTATTTT
TRBD1	TRBV12-3/TRBV12-4	TRBJ2-1	NA	CASSNRGDEQFF	TGTGCCAGCAGCAACAGGGGTGATGAGCAGTTCTTC
TRBD2	TRBV4-1	TRBJ2-7	NA	CASSRTSGVYEQYF	TGCGCCAGCAGTCGCACTAGCGGTGTCTACGAGCAGTACTTC
TRBD1	TRBV30	TRBJ1-6	NA	CAWSVTGNSPLHF	TGTGCCTGGAGTGTGACAGGGAATTCACCCCTCCACTTT
TRBD2	TRBV7-9	TRBJ2-2	NA	CASSLWIAGESGELFF	TGTGCCAGCAGCTTATGGATAGCGGGAGAATCCGGGGAGCTGTTTTTT
NA	TRBV5-1	TRBJ2-7	NA	CASSLRGSYEQYF	TGCGCCAGCAGCTTGCGGGGCTCCTACGAGCAGTACTTC
NA	TRBV11-2	TRBJ2-2	NA	CASRTPRGWGELFF	TGTGCCAGCAGAACTCCCAGGGGTTGGGGGGAGCTGTTTTTT
TRBD1	TRBV28	TRBJ1-5	NA	CASSFSGTGVVQPQHF	TGTGCCAGCAGTTTTTCAGGGACAGGGGTAGTGCAGCCCCAGCATTTT
NA	TRBV7-2	TRBJ2-3	NA	CASSPRLGLGLDTQYF	TGTGCCAGCAGCCCCCGATTGGGATTGGGGCTGGATACGCAGTATTTT
TRBD1	TRBV18	TRBJ1-1	once	CASSPGQMNTEAFF	TGTGCCAGCTCACCGGGACAGATGAACACTGAAGCTTTCTTT